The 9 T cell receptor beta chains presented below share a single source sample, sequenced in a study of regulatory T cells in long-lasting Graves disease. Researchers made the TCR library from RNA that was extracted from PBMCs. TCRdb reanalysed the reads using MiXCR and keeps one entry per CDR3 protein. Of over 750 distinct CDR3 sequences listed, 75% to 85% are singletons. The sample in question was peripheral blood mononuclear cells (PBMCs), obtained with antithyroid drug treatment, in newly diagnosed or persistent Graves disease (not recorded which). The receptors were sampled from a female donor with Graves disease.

DNA for the CDR3: TGTGCCAGTAGTATAGCCGGAGGGAGACAGCCCCAGCATTTT. Encoded protein: CASSIAGGRQPQHF. The V call is TRBV19, the J call TRBJ1-5; unclear D gene. Trimming took 1 base from V and 7 from J, leaving 11 bases between them. CDR1 LNHDA and CDR2 SQIVND come from the germline V gene (reference sequence). CDR3 length: 14 residues.

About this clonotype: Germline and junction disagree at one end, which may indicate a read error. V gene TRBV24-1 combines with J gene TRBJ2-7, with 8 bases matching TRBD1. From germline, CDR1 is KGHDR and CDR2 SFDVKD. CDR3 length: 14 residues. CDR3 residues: CATGDDTGGYEQYF. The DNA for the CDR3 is TGTGCCACCGGTGATGACACAGGGGGCTACGAGCAGTACTTC.

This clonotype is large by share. The CDR3 DNA follows: TGTGCCAGCAGCTTAGGGGGATCGGCATACGAGCAGTACTTC. As protein: CASSLGGSAYEQYF. The V call is TRBV7-2, the J call TRBJ2-7; D not certain. The CDR3 contains 14 residues. Germline lookup yields CDR1 SGHTA and CDR2 FQGNSA. Trimming took off 1 base at V and 4 bases at J, with 11 bases between the two ends.

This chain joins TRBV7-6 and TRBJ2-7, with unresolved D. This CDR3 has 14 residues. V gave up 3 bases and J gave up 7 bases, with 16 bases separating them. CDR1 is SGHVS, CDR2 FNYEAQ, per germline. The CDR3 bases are TGTGCCAGCAGCTTTCGGCAGGATTCTGTGGAGCAGTACTTC. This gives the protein CASSFRQDSVEQYF. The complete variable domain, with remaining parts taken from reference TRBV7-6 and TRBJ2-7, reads GAGVSQSPRYKVTKRGQDVALRCDPISGHVSLYWYRQALGQGPEFLTYFNYEAQQDKSGLPNDRFSAERPEGSISTLTIQRTEQRDSAMYRCASSFRQDSVEQYFGPGTRLTVT.

The CDR3 reads CASSLYGASTDTQYF. In nucleotides, the CDR3 is TGCGCCAGCAGCTTATACGGAGCTAGCACAGATACGCAGTATTTT. The chain employs TRBV5-1 and TRBJ2-3; D remains ambiguous. With 2 bases removed from V and 0 bases from J, the gap between germline ends came to 10 bases. This CDR3 comprises 15 residues. The germline V gene encodes CDR1 SGHRS and CDR2 YFSETQ.

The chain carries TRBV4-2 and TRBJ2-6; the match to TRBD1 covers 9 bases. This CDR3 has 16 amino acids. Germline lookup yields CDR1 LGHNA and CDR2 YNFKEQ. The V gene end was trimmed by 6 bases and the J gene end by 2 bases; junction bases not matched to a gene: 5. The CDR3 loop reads CASRSTGGAGANVLTF. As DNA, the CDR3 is TGTGCCAGCAGATCCACAGGGGGCGCTGGGGCCAACGTCCTGACTTTC.

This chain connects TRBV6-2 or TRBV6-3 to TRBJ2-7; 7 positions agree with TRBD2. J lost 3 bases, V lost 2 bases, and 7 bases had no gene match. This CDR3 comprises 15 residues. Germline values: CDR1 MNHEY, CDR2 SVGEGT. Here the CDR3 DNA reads TGTGCCAGCAGTTACCGCGGGAGTGTGGGCTACGAGCAGTACTTC. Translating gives CASSYRGSVGYEQYF.

In DNA, the CDR3 is TGTGCCAGCAGTGAAGCGAGGGGCGGGCAGCCCCAGCATTTT. Residues: CASSEARGGQPQHF. The chain links TRBV2 to TRBJ1-5, with TRBD1 as a possible D gene (5 bases). The CDR3 has 14 amino acids. V was cut by 0 bases and J by 7 bases, with 10 bases left in between. Germline V lookup: CDR1 SNHLY, CDR2 FYNNEI.

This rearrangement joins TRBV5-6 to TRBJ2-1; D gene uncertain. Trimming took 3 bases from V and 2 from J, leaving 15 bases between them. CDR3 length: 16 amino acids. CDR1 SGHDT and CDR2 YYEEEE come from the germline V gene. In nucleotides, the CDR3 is TGTGCCAGCAGCTACCCCGAGACCGAAGCCTACAATGAGCAGTTCTTC. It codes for CASSYPETEAYNEQFF. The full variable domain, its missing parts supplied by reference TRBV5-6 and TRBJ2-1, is DAGVTQSPTHLIKTRGQQVTLRCSPKSGHDTVSWYQQALGQGPQFIFQYYEEEERQRGNFPDRFSGHQFPNYSSELNVNALLLGDSALYLCASSYPETEAYNEQFFGPGTRLTVL.